The source of this T cell receptor beta chain is a study of graft-versus-host responses after intestinal transplantation. The CDR3 extends over 15 amino acids. V trimming: 6 bases; J trimming: 8 bases; junction bases outside the gene matches: 13. Germline V lookup: CDR1 MNHNS, CDR2 SASEGT. On this clone itself: No antigen is known for it.

TCRdb keeps only in-frame clones here, not all; method: immunoSEQ multiplex PCR. The sample has tens of thousands of clones, about nine tenths seen once. This receptor was taken from a human donor who received an intestinal transplant. V usage is TRBV6-1 and J usage is TRBJ2-1; 7 bases align to TRBD1. The material sequenced was unstimulated CD8+ T cells sorted from spleen or lymph node cells, taken before intestinal transplant. The CDR3, as DNA: TGTGCCAGCAGGAAAAAGACAGGGCGGCGGGATGAGCAGTTCTTC. This encodes CASRKKTGRRDEQFF.